The next 5 T cell receptor beta chains were all read from a single sample in a study of CD8+CD57+ T cells in acquired aplastic anemia. Profiling that covered TCR beta VDJ and CDR3 relied on genomic DNA as its template. TCRdb reprocessed the reads with MiXCR, giving one entry per CDR3 protein. The sample carries around 200,000 distinct CDR3 sequences, under 65% recorded once. Source material: sorted CD4+, CD8+, or CD8+CD57+ T cells (not recorded which) from PBMCs. These receptors originate from a human donor in good health.

This clonotype was recorded at least ten times. Here the CDR3 reads CASSRTGESPLHF. In DNA, the CDR3 is TGCGCCAGCAGTCGAACAGGGGAGTCACCCCTCCACTTT. The chain is built from TRBV4-3 and TRBJ1-6, with TRBD1 matching 7 bases. The CDR3 extends over 13 amino acids. J was trimmed by 10 bases and V by 6 bases; bases with no gene match: 6. Per the germline V gene, CDR1 is LGHNA and CDR2 is YSLEER.

The rearrangement links TRBV3-1 to TRBJ1-5, with a tentative D call TRBD1 (5 bases). In germline, CDR1 is LGHDT, CDR2 YNNKEL (reference sequence). The V gene lost 1 base and the J gene lost 3 bases, with 10 bases spanning the gap. CDR3 length: 15 residues. The CDR3 DNA is TGTGCCAGCAGCCAAGGTTCAGGGTTCAATCAGCCCCAGCATTTT. It is translated as CASSQGSGFNQPQHF.

Notes on this clonotype: One junction end disagrees with the germline gene, perhaps due to a read error. The CDR3 loop is CARLMSSVEIQYF. CDR3 nucleotide sequence: TGTGCAAGATTGATGAGCTCGGTTGAGATCCAGTACTTC. The V call is TRBV24-1, the J call TRBJ2-5; D gene ambiguous. The V gene's germline CDR1 is KGHDR and CDR2 SFDVKD. This CDR3 is built from 13 residues.

The CDR3 loop reads CASSLGTSVSTDTQYF. The DNA of the CDR3 is TGTGCCAGCAGCTTAGGAACTAGCGTAAGCACAGATACGCAGTATTTT. V usage is TRBV7-6 and J usage is TRBJ2-3; TRBD2 aligns across 7 bases. V shed 1 base and J 0 bases; nucleotides not matched to a gene: 4. Germline V gene data show CDR1 as SGHVS and CDR2 as FNYEAQ. This CDR3 comprises 16 residues.

A single count supports this clonotype. This chain connects TRBV6-6 to TRBJ2-3, with D tentatively TRBD1 (7 bases). V was trimmed by 6 bases and J by 6 bases, leaving 10 bases between them. CDR3 length equals 12 residues. Germline V CDR1 and CDR2: MNHNY, SVGAGI (reference sequence). The CDR3 coding sequence is TGTGCCAGCAGGGCAGGGGGGGATACGCAGTATTTT. Translation gives CASRAGGDTQYF.